The clone carrying this TCR beta chain has only one observation. Antigen unknown. Clones were read by immunoSEQ multiplex PCR, and TCRdb kept only the in-frame ones, dropping some. This sample has about 29,000 clones, with about 88% found just once. This sample was included in a study of somatic mutations in cytotoxic T cells in rheumatoid arthritis. On the study more broadly: Blood from the patient (approximately 30 ml EDTA) was drawn right after diagnosis, pretreatment. General study results and limits: In about an eighth of the 65 patients, the largest CD8+ clone exceeded 20% of CD8+ cells.

The CDR3 covers 17 residues. J lost 2 bases, V lost 6 bases, and 12 bases had no gene match. The germline V gene encodes CDR1 LNHDA and CDR2 SQIVND (reference sequence). The receptor was isolated from an adult with rheumatoid arthritis. The sequenced sample was CD8+ T cells sorted from blood. The chain links TRBV19 to TRBJ1-5, with 8 positions matching TRBD1. CDR3 sequence (DNA): TGTGCCAGTAGGGGGACAGGATTTAACCTGGGCAATCAGCCCCAGCATTTT. This translates into CASRGTGFNLGNQPQHF.